This T cell receptor (beta chain) comes out of a study of T-cell reconstitution after alpha-beta-depleted transplantation in children. This CDR3 has 18 residues. Germline values: CDR1 SGHAT, CDR2 FQNNGV. The ends lost 1 base at V and 3 bases at J; junction bases unmatched: 9. A TCRbeta library incorporating unique molecular identifiers was prepared. A single record per CDR3 protein comes from TCRdb applying MiXCR to the PCR reads. The table has about 980,000 distinct CDR3 sequences, about 26% seen once. The chain links TRBV11-2 to TRBJ2-7; 13 nucleotides line up with TRBD2. The TCR sequence derives from a boy less than two years old who had a stem cell transplant for SCID, so the T cells may come from the graft donor. The sample consisted of PBMCs, mostly from graft donor cells, taken 360 days after TCRalphabeta/CD19-depleted stem cell transplant. CDR3 loop: CASSLVGLAGVGYYEQYF. As DNA, the CDR3 is TGTGCCAGCAGCTTAGTAGGACTAGCGGGGGTGGGGTACTACGAGCAGTACTTC.